This TCR beta chain was identified during a study of blood T cell repertoires in COVID-19. The overall study: Sites in the United States, Italy and Spain provided acute and convalescent COVID-19 samples.

This clone was counted between two and nine times. Source study methods: Reference gene primer amplification yielded estimated nucleated cell counts. TCRdb keeps only in-frame clones here, not all; method: immunoSEQ multiplex PCR. That table gives V, J and clone size, and the DNA gave D and trimming. The sample includes 99,000 or so clones, roughly 80% of them seen just once. The receptor was isolated from a woman of 80 years or more with acute or convalescent COVID-19. Material: peripheral blood.

The CDR3 sequence: CASRRQMNTEAFF. The CDR3 DNA reads TGTGCCAGCAGGCGACAGATGAACACTGAAGCTTTCTTT. The genes are TRBV12-3 or TRBV12-4 and TRBJ1-1, with D perhaps TRBD1 (5 bases). The germline V and J ends were trimmed by 6 bases and 0 bases, with 8 bases remaining between them. CDR3 length: 13 amino acids.